Below, 2 T cell receptor beta chains from the same sample are listed, as sequenced in a study of radiation and T cells in renal cell carcinoma. TCRdb's table, derived via immunoSEQ multiplex PCR, lists solely in-frame clones and lacks some. The sample includes 45,000 to 65,000 clones, over 70% of them seen just once. Time point defined: baseline pretreatment blood. Treatment specified: 15 Gy SBRT to primary tumor, nephrectomy 4 weeks later. The sample consisted of blood, taken from a patient whose treatment included radiotherapy and nephrectomy. These receptors were collected from a man between 60 and 75 years old with renal cell carcinoma.

The V and J genes are TRBV23-1 and TRBJ2-5; 9 positions agree with TRBD1. TRBV23-1 is filed as an ORF, its function uncertain. Trimming cost V 3 bases and J 5 bases; bases outside gene matches: 10. The CDR3 has 16 residues. The CDR3 bases are TGCGCCAGCAGTCACGAGGGGACAGGGAAATGGGAGACCCAGTACTTC. It yields the protein CASSHEGTGKWETQYF.

This clone was detected only once. The rearrangement joins TRBV6-5 to TRBJ2-1; D unresolved. Germline CDR1 is MNHEY and CDR2 is SVGAGI. The CDR3 sequence is 12 residues long. V lost 6 bases to trimming and J lost 7 bases, with 10 bases between them. The CDR3 is CASSSWGNEQFF. The CDR3 bases are TGTGCCAGCAGCTCTTGGGGAAATGAGCAGTTCTTC.